This T cell receptor (beta chain) was captured in a study of T cells in Graves' hyperthyroidism and ophthalmopathy. On the study more broadly: Peripheral blood was acquired at first diagnosis, ahead of any therapy whatsoever.

This CDR3 spans 17 amino acids. Germline loops: CDR1 SGHVS, CDR2 FNYEAQ. Trimming left V 0 bases short and J 10 bases short, with 21 bases between. There are a few counts of this clonotype. Its matching antigen is unknown. General study findings and limits: Blood also held most thyroid clonotypes expanded beyond 0.001. Separation of ophthalmopathy from stable hyperthyroidism was achieved by a 13 V-J model.

Patients were excluded because of uncontrolled infection, other autoimmune disease, pregnancy or lactation. TCR beta CDR3 regions were amplified from RNA transcripts. Initially, a first-round RT-PCR of the TCR CDR3 employed the HTBI primer set. TCRdb called the multiplex PCR reads again in MiXCR, with one record for every CDR3 protein. The table records around 350,000 distinct CDR3 sequences, 15% to 18% of them present only once. V is TRBV7-6 and J is TRBJ1-4; D unclear. Sequencing input: blood. The TCR comes from a woman between 18 and 29 years old with Graves' hyperthyroidism that later progressed to Graves' ophthalmopathy. This chain's CDR3 is CASSLATRGRSPGKLFF. In DNA, the CDR3 is TGTGCCAGCAGCTTAGCGACGCGGGGAAGGTCTCCTGGAAAACTGTTTTTT.